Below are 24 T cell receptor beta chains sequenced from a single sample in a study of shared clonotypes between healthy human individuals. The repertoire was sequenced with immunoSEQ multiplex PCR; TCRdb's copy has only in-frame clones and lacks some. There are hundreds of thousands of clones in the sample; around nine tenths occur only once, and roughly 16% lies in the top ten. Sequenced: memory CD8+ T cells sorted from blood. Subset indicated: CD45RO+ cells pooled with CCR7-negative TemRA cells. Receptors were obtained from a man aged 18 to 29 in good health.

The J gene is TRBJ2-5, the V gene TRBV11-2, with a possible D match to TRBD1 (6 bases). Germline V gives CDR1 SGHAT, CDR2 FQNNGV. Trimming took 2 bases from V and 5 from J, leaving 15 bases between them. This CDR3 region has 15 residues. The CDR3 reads CASSLFQGLAETQYF. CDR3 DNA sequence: TGTGCCAGCAGCTTATTTCAGGGGCTTGCGGAGACCCAGTACTTC.

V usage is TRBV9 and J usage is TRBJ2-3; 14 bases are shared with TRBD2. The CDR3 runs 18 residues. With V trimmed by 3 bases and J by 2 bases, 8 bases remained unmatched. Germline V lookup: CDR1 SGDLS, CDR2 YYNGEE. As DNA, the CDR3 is TGTGCCAGCAGCGACCGACTAGCGGGGGGGCGTGACACAGATACGCAGTATTTT. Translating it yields CASSDRLAGGRDTDTQYF.

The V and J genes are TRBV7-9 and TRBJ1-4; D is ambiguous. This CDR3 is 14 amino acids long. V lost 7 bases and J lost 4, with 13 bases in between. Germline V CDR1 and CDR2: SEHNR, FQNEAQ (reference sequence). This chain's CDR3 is CASTEVEFNEKLFF. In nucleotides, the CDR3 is TGTGCCAGCACCGAGGTCGAGTTTAATGAAAAACTGTTTTTT.

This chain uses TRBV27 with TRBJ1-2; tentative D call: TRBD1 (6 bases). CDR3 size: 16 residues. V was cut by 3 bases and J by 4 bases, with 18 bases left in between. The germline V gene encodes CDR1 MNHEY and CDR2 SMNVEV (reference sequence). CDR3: CASSLVGARLVYGYTF. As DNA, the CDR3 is TGTGCCAGCAGTTTGGTGGGGGCACGCTTGGTCTATGGCTACACCTTC.

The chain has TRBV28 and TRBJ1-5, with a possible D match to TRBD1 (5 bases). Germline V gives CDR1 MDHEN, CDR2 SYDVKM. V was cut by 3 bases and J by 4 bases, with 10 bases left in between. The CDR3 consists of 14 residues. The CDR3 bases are TGTGCCAGCAGTTTTCCGGGGGATAATCAGCCCCAGCATTTT. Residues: CASSFPGDNQPQHF.

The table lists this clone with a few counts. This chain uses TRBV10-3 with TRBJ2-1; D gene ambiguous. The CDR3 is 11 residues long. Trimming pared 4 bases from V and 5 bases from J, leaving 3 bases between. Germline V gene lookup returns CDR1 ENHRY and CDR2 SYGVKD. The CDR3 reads CAISVHNEQFF. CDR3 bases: TGTGCCATCAGTGTCCACAATGAGCAGTTCTTC.

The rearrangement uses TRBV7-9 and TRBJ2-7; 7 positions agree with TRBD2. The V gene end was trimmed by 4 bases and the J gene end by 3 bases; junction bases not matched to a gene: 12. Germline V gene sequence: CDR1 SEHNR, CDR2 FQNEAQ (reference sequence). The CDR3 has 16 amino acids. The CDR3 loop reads CASSSTTSERYYEQYF. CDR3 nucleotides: TGTGCCAGCAGCTCTACTACTAGCGAAAGATACTACGAGCAGTACTTC.

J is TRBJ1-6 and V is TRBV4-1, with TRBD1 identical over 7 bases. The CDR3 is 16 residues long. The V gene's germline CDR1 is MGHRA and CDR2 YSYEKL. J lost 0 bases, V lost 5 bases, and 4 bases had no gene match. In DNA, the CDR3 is TGCGCCAGCAGCTTCCGGGACAGCTCCTATAATTCACCCCTCCACTTT. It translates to CASSFRDSSYNSPLHF.

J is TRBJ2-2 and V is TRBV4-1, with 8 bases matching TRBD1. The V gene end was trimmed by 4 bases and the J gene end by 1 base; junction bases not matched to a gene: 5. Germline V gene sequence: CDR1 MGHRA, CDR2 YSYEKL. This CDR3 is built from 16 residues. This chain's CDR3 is CASSPVTGGNTGELFF. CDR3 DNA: TGCGCCAGCAGCCCCGTTACAGGGGGGAACACCGGGGAGCTGTTTTTT.

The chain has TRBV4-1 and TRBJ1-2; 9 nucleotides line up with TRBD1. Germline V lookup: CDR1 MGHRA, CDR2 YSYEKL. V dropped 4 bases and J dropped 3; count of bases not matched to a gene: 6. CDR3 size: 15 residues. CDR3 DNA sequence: TGCGCCAGCAGCCGGACAGGGGAAAATGACTATGGCTACACCTTC. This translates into CASSRTGENDYGYTF.

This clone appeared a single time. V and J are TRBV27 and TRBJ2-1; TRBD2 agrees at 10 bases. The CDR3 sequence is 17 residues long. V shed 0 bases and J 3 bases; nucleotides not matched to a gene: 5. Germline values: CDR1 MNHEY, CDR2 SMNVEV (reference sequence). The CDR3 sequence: CASSLSWGLAIYNEQFF. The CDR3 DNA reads TGTGCCAGCAGTTTATCATGGGGACTAGCGATCTACAATGAGCAGTTCTTC.

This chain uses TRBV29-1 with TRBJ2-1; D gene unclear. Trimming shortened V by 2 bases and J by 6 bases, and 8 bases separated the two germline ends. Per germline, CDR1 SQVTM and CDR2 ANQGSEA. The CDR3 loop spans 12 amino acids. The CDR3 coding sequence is TGCAGCGTTGAATATCAGCTCAATGAGCAGTTCTTC. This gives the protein CSVEYQLNEQFF.

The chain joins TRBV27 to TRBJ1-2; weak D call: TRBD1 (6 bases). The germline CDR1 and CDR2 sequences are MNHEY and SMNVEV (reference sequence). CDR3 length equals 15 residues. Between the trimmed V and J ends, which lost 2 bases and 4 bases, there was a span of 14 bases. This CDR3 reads CASSLRGPEGYGYTF. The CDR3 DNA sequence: TGTGCCAGCAGTTTACGGGGGCCGGAGGGCTATGGCTACACCTTC.

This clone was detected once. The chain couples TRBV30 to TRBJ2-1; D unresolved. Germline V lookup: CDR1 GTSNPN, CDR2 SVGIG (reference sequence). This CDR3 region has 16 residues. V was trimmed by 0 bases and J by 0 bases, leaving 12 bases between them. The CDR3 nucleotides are TGTGCCTGGAGTGTACTGCAGAGGAGCTCCTACAATGAGCAGTTCTTC. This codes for CAWSVLQRSSYNEQFF.

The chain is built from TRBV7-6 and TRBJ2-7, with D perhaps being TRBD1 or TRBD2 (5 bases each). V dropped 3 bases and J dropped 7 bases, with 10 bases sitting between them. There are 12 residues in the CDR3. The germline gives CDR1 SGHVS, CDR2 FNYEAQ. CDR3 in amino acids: CASSLKGSEQYF. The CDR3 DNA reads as TGTGCCAGCAGCTTGAAGGGGAGTGAGCAGTACTTC.

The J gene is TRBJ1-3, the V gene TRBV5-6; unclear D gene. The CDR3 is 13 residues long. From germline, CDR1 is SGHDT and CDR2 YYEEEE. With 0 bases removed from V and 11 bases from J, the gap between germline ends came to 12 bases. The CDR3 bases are TGTGCCAGCAGCTTGGAGGGCGGAGACCCCATATATTTT. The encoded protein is CASSLEGGDPIYF.

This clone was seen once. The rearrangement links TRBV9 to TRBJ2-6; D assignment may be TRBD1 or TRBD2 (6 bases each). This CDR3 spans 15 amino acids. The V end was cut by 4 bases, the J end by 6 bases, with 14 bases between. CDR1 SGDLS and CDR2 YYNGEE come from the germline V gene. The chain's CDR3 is CASSSYREEANVLTF. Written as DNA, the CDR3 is TGTGCCAGCAGCTCCTACAGGGAGGAGGCCAACGTCCTGACTTTC.

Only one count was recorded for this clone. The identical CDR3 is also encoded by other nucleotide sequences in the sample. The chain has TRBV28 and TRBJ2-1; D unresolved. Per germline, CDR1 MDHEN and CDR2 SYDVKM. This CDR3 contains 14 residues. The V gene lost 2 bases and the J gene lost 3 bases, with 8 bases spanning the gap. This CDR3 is CASSLGSNYNEQFF. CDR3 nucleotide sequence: TGTGCCAGCAGTTTAGGTTCAAACTACAATGAGCAGTTCTTC. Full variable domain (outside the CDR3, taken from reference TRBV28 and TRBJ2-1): DVKVTQSSRYLVKRTGEKVFLECVQDMDHENMFWYRQDPGLGLRLIYFSYDVKMKEKGDIPEGYSVSREKKERFSLILESASTNQTSMYLCASSLGSNYNEQFFGPGTRLTVL.

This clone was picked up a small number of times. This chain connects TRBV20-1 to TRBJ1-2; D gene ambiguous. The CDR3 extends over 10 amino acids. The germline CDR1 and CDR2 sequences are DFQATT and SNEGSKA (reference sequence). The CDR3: CGAADYGYTF. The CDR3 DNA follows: TGCGGAGCAGCGGACTATGGCTACACCTTC.

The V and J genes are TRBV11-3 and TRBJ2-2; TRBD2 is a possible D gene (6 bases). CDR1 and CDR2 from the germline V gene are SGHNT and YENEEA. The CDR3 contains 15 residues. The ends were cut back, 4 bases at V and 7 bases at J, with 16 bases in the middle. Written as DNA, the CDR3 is TGTGCCAGCAGCTCGAAGGGCGGGGTTAACGGGGAGCTGTTTTTT. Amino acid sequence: CASSSKGGVNGELFF.

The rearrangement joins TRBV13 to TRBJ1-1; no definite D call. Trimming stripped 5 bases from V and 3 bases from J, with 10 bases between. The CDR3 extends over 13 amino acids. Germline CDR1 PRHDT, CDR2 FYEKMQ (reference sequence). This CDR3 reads CASSDPDDTEAFF. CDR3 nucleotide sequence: TGTGCCAGCAGCGACCCCGATGACACTGAAGCTTTCTTT.

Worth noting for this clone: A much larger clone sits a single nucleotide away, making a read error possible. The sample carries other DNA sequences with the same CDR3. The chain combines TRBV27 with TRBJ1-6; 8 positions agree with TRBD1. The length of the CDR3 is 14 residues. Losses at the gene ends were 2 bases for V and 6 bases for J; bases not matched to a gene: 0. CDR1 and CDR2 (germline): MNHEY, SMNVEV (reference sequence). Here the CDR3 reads CASSLQGANSPLHF. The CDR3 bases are TGTGCCAGCAGTTTACAGGGGGCTAATTCACCCCTCCACTTT.

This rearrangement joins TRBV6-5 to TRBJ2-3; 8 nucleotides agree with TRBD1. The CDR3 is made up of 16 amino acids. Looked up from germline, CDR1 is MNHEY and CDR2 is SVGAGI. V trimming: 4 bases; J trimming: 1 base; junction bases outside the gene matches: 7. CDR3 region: CASSFRTGKGTDTQYF. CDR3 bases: TGTGCCAGCAGTTTCAGGACAGGGAAGGGCACAGATACGCAGTATTTT.

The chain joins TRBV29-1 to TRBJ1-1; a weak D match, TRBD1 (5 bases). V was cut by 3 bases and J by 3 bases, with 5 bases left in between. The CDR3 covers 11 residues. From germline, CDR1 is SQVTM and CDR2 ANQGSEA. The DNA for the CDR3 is TGCAGCGTTGACAGGGACACTGAAGCTTTCTTT. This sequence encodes CSVDRDTEAFF.